This paragraph reports one TCR beta chain. This sample is part of a study of blood T cell repertoires in COVID-19. Sequencing was performed with immunoSEQ multiplex PCR; in TCRdb, only in-frame clones are kept and a portion is missing. This table holds about 220,000 clones, roughly 82% found once. The CDR3 runs 18 residues. The V gene's germline CDR1 is SGHNT and CDR2 YYREEE (reference sequence). V shed 4 bases and J shed 2 bases, with 23 bases lying between them. The chain uses TRBV5-4 and TRBJ2-3; tentative D call: TRBD2 (6 bases). The origin of this receptor is a man between 40 and 49 years old who had recovered from COVID-19. Sequencing input: peripheral blood. CDR3 sequence reads: CASSNGTYYSTYTDTQYF. In nucleotides, the CDR3 is TGTGCCAGCAGCAATGGGACTTATTACTCCACCTACACAGATACGCAGTATTTT.